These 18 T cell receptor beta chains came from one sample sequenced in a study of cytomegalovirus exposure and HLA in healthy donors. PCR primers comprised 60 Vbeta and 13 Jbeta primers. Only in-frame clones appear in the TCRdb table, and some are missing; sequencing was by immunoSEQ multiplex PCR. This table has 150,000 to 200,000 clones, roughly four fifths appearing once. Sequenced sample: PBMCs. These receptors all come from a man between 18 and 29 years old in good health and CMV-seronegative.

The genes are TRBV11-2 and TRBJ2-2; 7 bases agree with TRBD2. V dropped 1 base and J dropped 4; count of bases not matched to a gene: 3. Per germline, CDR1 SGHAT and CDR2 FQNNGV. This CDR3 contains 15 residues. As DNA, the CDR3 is TGTGCCAGCAGCTTAGTTACGGGAGGCACCGGGGAGCTGTTTTTT. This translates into CASSLVTGGTGELFF.

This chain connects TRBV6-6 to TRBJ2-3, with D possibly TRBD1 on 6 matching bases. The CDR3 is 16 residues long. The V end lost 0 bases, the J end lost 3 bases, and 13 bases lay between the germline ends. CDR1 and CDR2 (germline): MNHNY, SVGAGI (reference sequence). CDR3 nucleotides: TGTGCCAGCAGTTACTCTGCCAGGGGATTAACAGATACGCAGTATTTT. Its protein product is CASSYSARGLTDTQYF.

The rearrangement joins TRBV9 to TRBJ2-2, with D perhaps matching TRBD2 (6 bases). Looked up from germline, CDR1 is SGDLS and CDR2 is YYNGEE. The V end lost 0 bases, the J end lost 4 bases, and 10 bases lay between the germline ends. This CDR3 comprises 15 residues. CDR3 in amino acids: CASSVEAGTTGELFF. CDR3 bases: TGTGCCAGCAGCGTAGAGGCGGGAACCACCGGGGAGCTGTTTTTT.

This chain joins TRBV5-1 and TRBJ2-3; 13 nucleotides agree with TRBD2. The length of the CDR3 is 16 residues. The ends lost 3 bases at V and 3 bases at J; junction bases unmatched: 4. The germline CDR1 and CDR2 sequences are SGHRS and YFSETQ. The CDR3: CASSSTSGGATDTQYF. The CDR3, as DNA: TGCGCCAGCAGCTCTACTAGCGGGGGGGCAACAGATACGCAGTATTTT.

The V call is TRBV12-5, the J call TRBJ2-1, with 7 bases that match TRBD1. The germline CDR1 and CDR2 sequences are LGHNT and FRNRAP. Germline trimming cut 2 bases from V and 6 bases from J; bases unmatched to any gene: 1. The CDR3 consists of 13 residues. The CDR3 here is CASGLSGGNEQFF. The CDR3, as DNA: TGTGCTAGTGGTTTGTCAGGGGGCAATGAGCAGTTCTTC.

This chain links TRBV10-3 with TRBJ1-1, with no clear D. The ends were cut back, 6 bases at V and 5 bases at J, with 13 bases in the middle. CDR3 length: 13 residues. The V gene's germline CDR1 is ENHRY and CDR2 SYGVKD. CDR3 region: CAISPLQWTEAFF. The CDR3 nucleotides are TGTGCCATCAGCCCCCTACAGTGGACTGAAGCTTTCTTT.

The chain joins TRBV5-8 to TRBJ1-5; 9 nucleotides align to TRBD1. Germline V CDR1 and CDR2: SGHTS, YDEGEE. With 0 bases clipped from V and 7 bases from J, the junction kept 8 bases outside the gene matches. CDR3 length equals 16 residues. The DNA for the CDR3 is TGTGCCAGCAGCTTGGAATACGTACAGGGGGCCCAGCCCCAGCATTTT. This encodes CASSLEYVQGAQPQHF.

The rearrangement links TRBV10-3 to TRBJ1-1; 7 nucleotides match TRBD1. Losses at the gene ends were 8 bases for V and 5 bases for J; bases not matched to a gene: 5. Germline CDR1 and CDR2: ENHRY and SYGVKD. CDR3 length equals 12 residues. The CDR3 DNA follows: TGTGCCATCGGGACAGCGAGAACTGAAGCTTTCTTT. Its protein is CAIGTARTEAFF.

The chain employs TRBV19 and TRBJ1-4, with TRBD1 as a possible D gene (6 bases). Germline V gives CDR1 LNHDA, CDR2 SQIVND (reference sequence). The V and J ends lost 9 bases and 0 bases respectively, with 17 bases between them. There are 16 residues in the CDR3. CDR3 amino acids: CASWEGDPATNEKLFF. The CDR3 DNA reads TGTGCCAGCTGGGAGGGGGACCCTGCAACTAATGAAAAACTGTTTTTT.

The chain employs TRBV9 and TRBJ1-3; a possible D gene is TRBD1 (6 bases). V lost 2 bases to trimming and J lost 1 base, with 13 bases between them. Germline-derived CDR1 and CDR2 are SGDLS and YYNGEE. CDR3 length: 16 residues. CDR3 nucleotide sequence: TGTGCCAGCAGCGTCGACAGGCCTGGATCTGGAAACACCATATATTTT. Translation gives CASSVDRPGSGNTIYF.

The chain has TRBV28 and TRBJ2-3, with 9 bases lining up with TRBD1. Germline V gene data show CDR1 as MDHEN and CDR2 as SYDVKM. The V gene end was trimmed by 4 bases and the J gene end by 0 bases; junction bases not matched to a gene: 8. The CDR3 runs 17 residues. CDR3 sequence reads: CASSSIGTGISTDTQYF. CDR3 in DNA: TGTGCCAGCAGTTCGATCGGGACAGGGATAAGCACAGATACGCAGTATTTT.

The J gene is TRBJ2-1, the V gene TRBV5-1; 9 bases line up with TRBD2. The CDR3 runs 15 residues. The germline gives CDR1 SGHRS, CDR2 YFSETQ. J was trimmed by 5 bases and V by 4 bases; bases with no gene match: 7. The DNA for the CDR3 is TGCGCCAGCAGCCGCACTAGCGGGCGAAACAATGAGCAGTTCTTC. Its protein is CASSRTSGRNNEQFF. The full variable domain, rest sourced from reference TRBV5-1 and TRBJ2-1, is KAGVTQTPRYLIKTRGQQVTLSCSPISGHRSVSWYQQTPGQGLQFLFEYFSETQRNKGNFPGRFSGRQFSNSRSEMNVSTLELGDSALYLCASSRTSGRNNEQFFGPGTRLTVL.

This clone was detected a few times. The CDR3: CASSPGLTDNYGYTF. The CDR3 DNA sequence: TGTGCCAGCAGCCCCGGCCTGACAGATAACTATGGCTACACCTTC. V usage is TRBV7-9 and J usage is TRBJ1-2; TRBD1 might be the D (5 bases). The CDR3 has 15 amino acids. Germline V gene sequence: CDR1 SEHNR, CDR2 FQNEAQ (reference sequence). V was clipped by 5 bases and J by 1 base, with 14 bases between them.

This CDR3 reads CASSESGAYNEQFF. For the CDR3, the DNA is TGTGCCAGCAGCGAGAGCGGGGCCTACAATGAGCAGTTCTTC. The chain has TRBV9 and TRBJ2-1; 7 positions match TRBD2. Germline V CDR1 and CDR2: SGDLS, YYNGEE. J lost 2 bases, V lost 3 bases, and 2 bases had no gene match. The length of the CDR3 is 14 residues.

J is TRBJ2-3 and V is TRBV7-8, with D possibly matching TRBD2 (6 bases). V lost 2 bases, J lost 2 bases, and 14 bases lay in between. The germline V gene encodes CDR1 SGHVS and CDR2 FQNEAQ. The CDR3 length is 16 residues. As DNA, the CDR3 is TGTGCCAGCAGCTTAATCGGCGGGGTTTCCACAGATACGCAGTATTTT. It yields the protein CASSLIGGVSTDTQYF.

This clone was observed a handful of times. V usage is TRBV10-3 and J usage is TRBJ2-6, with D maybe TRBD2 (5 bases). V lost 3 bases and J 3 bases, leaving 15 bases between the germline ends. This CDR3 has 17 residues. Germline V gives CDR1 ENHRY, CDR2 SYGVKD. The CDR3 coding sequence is TGTGCCATCAGTGACCCGGGAAGTTGGGGTGGGGCCAACGTCCTGACTTTC. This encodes CAISDPGSWGGANVLTF.

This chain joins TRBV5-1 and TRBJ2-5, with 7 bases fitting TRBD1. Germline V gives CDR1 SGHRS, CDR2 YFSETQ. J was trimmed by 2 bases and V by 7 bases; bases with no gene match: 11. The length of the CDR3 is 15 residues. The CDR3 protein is CASRRSGGWQETQYF. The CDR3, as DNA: TGCGCCAGCCGCCGTTCAGGGGGTTGGCAAGAGACCCAGTACTTC.

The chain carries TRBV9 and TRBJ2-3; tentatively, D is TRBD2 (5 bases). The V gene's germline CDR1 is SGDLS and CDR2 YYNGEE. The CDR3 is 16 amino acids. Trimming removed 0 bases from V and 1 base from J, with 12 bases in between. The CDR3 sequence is CASSVVARVGTDTQYF. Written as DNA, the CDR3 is TGTGCCAGCAGCGTAGTGGCGAGGGTGGGCACAGATACGCAGTATTTT.